This T cell receptor beta chain was sequenced for a study of regulatory T cells in long-lasting Graves disease (dated by TCRdb to the early 2020s). With regard to the full study: Antithyroid drugs had been taken for less than 3 months by newly diagnosed Graves' disease patients. The study was conducted in China and was registered as a clinical trial. A total of around 35 samples were covered by TCR sequencing, comprising some 13 persistent and approximately 20 newly diagnosed Graves' disease patients. Persistent Graves' disease patients were compared with newly diagnosed Graves' disease patients by peripheral blood TCR sequencing and RNA sequencing. The study at large found these results: The study examined only peripheral blood because the primary lesion, thyroid tissue, could not be accessed. As a limitation, the authors acknowledged that the small sample size may reduce accuracy. Sequencing and analysis were limited to the TCR beta chain. Persistent Graves' disease patients showed lower TCR Shannon entropy and fewer highly expanded clones than newly diagnosed patients, suggesting clonal expansion. More public clonotypes were shared among persistent patients (under 3,000) than among newly diagnosed patients (roughly 1,000).

Library method: multiplex PCR. The sample was run on an Illumina HiSeq 4000. CDR3 regions were amplified by Arm-PCR with iRepertoire HTBI primers to construct TCR beta libraries. Before sequencing, the PCR products underwent gel purification. The published analysis was carried out like this. Gene usage analysis of CDR3 amino acid clonotypes used the approximately 62 TRBV and more than 13 TRBJ segments found across samples. Filtered high-quality paired reads were merged into contigs using COPE and FqMerger. Contigs were aligned with BLAST to IMGT TRBV, TRBD and TRBJ reference genes, and CDR3 was defined per IMGT. Any clonotype with a frequency above 0.1% was counted as a highly expanded clone. Shannon entropy was used to measure repertoire diversity, and the Gini coefficient was used to measure V-J evenness. Public clonotypes were defined as clonotypes shared by more than one individual. Through fastp at Q25 and MiXCR, TCRdb rebuilt clones from the public reads, retaining in-frame beta chains. Rows with one shared CDR3 protein collapse into an entry with the most common genes and DNA. TCRdb assigned the V and J calls; the authors' analysis was not used. The sample table contains approximately 400,000 distinct CDR3 sequences; only one count was recorded for about 15% of them. Over 15% of the sample comes from the top ten.

The time point label corresponds to: newly diagnosed GD, antithyroid drugs for less than 3 months. RNA was extracted from PBMCs in TRIzol for both TCR sequencing and RNA sequencing. Graves' disease was diagnosed according to American Thyroid Association guidelines. Patients were recruited from an endocrinology department in Xi'an, China. Each patient gave approximately 10 milliliters of peripheral blood, collected in an EDTA anticoagulant tube. Ficoll Paque Plus density gradient separation was used to isolate PBMCs, and no further T cell sorting was performed. An Agilent 2100 Bioanalyzer and agarose gel were used to check RNA quality, and a NanoDrop 2000 was used to measure RNA concentration. This clonotype was observed at least ten times. Its specific antigen is unknown. Nothing much larger sits one base from this clone, and base qualities are not available. This sample was shared with a second study, whose subject was T cells in Graves' hyperthyroidism and ophthalmopathy. As described in the second report: Stable Graves' hyperthyroidism was defined as no progression to ophthalmopathy during 18 months of follow-up. The hyperthyroidism patients were between 18 and 65 years old and newly diagnosed, with a disease duration of less than 2 months. The study excluded patients with uncontrolled infections, other autoimmune diseases, pregnancy or lactation. Clinical symptoms, serum thyroxine and TRAb, thyroid ultrasound, and orbital computed tomography formed the basis for the diagnoses. For the first round of RT-PCR on the TCR CDR3, the HTBI primer set was used together with the Qiagen OneStep RT-PCR kit. Most expanded thyroid clonotypes (frequency above 0.001) were also detected in blood, suggesting blood repertoires may reflect thyroid immune responses. Ophthalmopathy was separated from stable hyperthyroidism by a 13 V-J signature model, with 85% to 90% sensitivity and approximately 81% specificity obtained in cross-validation and 80%/75% obtained in testing. In validation, the model predicted progression to ophthalmopathy a median of approximately 6.6 months before onset, with over 60% sensitivity and 72.22% specificity. TCR V-J signatures able to tell the groups apart were searched for in a discovery cohort of 100 patients, of whom 43 had Graves' ophthalmopathy and about 55 had stable Graves' hyperthyroidism. Prospective prediction of ophthalmopathy was tested in an independent validation cohort consisting of 18 hyperthyroidism patients and around 16 patients who later progressed to ophthalmopathy. For training and testing, the 80 to 100 patients in the discovery cohort were randomly divided in a 7:3 ratio. In six Graves' hyperthyroidism patients, the study also compared T-cell repertoires from thyroid tissue with T-cell repertoires from blood. Once sampling was done, hyperthyroidism patients were given methimazole at a starting dose of 30 mg daily, whereas ophthalmopathy patients were given high-dose intravenous methylprednisolone. The libraries were constructed in a second round of multiplex PCR and then size-selected and purified. The libraries were sequenced on an Illumina HiSeq2000 using paired-end 100 bp reads. SOAPnuke was used to process the raw data, throwing out any read that contained adapters or uncalled bases, had a mean Phred below 15, or lacked an exact constant-primer or identifier match. High-quality paired reads were merged using COPE v1.2.5, and each unique nucleotide sequence was defined as a clonotype. MiTCR v1.1 was used to align clonotypes to the IMGT TRBV, TRBD and TRBJ reference segments. Analysis was restricted to V-J combinations with a frequency above 0.0001, which covered over 98% of repertoires. A TCS score was defined as the ratio of F50 (clonal expansion) to E x V (chaos), with BLOSUM62-based TCRdist applied between CDR3 peptides within each V-J. Welch's t-statistics and random forest reduced around 510 V-J features to around 14, which were used in a naive Bayes classifier (R e1071). No statistical method was used to fix the sample size in advance, and group allocation was not hidden from the investigators. The paper describes TCR Vbeta CDR3 sequencing of 140 or so peripheral blood samples, made up of some 40 ophthalmopathy patients, approximately 73 hyperthyroidism patients and 17 progressor patients.

The sequence came from a woman aged 25 to 39 with Graves disease. Donor details come from another sample of the same person, matched by shared clones. The input for sequencing was peripheral blood mononuclear cells (PBMCs), taken at new diagnosis, from a patient treated with antithyroid drugs.

The CDR3 region: CASSQGASGRAYEQYF. The nucleotides are TGTGCCAGCAGCCAGGGGGCTAGCGGGAGGGCCTACGAGCAGTACTTC. Rearrangement joined TRBV3-1 to TRBJ2-7, with 12 bases aligning to TRBD2. Compared with germline, V lacks 3 bases and J lacks 2 bases; bases without a gene match: 5. The CDR3 sequence holds 16 residues, the cysteine and phenylalanine included. Of the read, only the CDR3 DNA is kept; its 48 bases are in frame from base 1. Taken from the germline V gene (reference sequence), the CDR1 and CDR2 loops are LGHDT and YNNKEL.